This T cell receptor beta chain came from a study of blood T cell repertoires in COVID-19. Across the whole study: The study drew acute and convalescent COVID-19 samples from the United States, Italy and Spain.

Original methodology: Researchers report that nucleated cell counts were estimated from reference gene primer amplification. The method was immunoSEQ multiplex PCR; TCRdb's version includes in-frame clones alone and lacks a portion of them. V, J and clone size are taken as reported in that table, and D and trimming were inferred from the DNA itself. The sample comprises 150,000 or so clones, over 80% of which are singletons, and about 4.8% rests with the top ten. Followed longitudinally, the Seattle patients had been enrolled during active infection. Germline loops: CDR1 SGHTA, CDR2 FQGTGA. V lost 6 bases, J lost 3 bases, and 15 bases lay in between. The CDR3 runs 15 residues.

The chain recombines TRBV7-3 with TRBJ1-3; a possible D gene is TRBD1 (6 bases). This TCR came from a man in his thirties or forties with COVID-19, enrolled during active disease. The sample consisted of peripheral blood. The CDR3 sequence is CASRPPTGNGNTIYF. The CDR3 nucleotides read TGTGCCAGCAGACCTCCGACAGGTAATGGAAACACCATATATTTT.